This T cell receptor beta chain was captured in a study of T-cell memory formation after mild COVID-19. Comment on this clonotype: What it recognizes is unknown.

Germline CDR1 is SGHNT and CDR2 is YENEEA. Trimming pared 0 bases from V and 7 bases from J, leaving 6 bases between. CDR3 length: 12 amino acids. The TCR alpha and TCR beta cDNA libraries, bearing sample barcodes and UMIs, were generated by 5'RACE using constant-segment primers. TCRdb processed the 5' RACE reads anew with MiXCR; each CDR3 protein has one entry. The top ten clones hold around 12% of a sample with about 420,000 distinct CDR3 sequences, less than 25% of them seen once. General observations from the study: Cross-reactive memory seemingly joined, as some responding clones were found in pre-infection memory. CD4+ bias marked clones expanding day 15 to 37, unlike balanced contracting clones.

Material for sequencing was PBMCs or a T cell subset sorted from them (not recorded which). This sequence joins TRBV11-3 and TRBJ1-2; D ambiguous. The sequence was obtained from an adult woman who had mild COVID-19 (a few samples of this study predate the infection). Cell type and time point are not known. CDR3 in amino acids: CASSLDGFGYTF. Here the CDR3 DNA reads TGTGCCAGCAGCTTAGACGGTTTTGGCTACACCTTC.